These 20 T cell receptor beta chains came from one sample sequenced in a study of T cell responses to AZD1222 COVID-19 vaccine. Repertoires were generated with immunoSEQ multiplex PCR, while TCRdb's copy carries only in-frame clones and drops some. The profile covers 70,000 or so clones, with about nine tenths appearing a single time and roughly 8.3% taken by the ten largest. Here the sequenced sample was peripheral blood, taken on day 0 of AZD1222 vaccination. The receptors were gathered from an adult in good health.

CDR3 sequence reads: CASSRGEDSGNTIYF. As DNA, the CDR3 is TGTGCCAGCAGCCGCGGTGAAGACTCTGGAAACACCATATATTTT. This chain connects TRBV5-8 to TRBJ1-3; D remains unclear. This CDR3 comprises 15 residues. Germline loops: CDR1 SGHTS, CDR2 YDEGEE. Trimming took off 4 bases at V and 0 bases at J, with 11 bases between the two ends.

The V gene is TRBV15, the J gene TRBJ2-3, with 9 bases identical to TRBD2. Germline V gene data show CDR1 as LNHNV and CDR2 as YYDKDF (reference sequence). The junction had 10 bases not matched to a gene; V was cut back by 5 bases and J by 4 bases. The CDR3 loop spans 16 amino acids. CDR3 sequence reads: CATSGGSGSGADTQYF. DNA for the CDR3: TGTGCCACCAGCGGGGGTAGCGGGAGTGGGGCAGATACGCAGTATTTT.

The chain employs TRBV7-9 and TRBJ2-1; 7 bases agree with TRBD1. Looked up from germline, CDR1 is SEHNR and CDR2 is FQNEAQ (reference sequence). This CDR3 is 16 amino acids long. Trimming cost V 2 bases and J 5 bases; bases outside gene matches: 9. The CDR3 region has the DNA TGTGCCAGCAGCTTAAAAACGGGACAGAGAGACAATGAGCAGTTCTTC. It specifies CASSLKTGQRDNEQFF.

This chain uses TRBV5-4 with TRBJ2-5; 12 nucleotides match TRBD2. This CDR3 has 15 residues. Per germline, CDR1 SGHNT and CDR2 YYREEE (reference sequence). V shed 3 bases, J shed 3 bases, and the junction held 3 bases outside the gene matches. The CDR3 bases are TGTGCCAGCAGCTCACGGACTAGCGGGAAAGAGACCCAGTACTTC. Protein: CASSSRTSGKETQYF.

The V and J genes are TRBV18 and TRBJ2-3; 11 bases are shared with TRBD2. Trimming at V came to 5 bases and at J to 2 bases, leaving 3 bases not matched to a gene. The germline V gene encodes CDR1 KGHSH and CDR2 LQKENI. The CDR3 length is 15 residues. The CDR3 DNA reads TGTGCCAGCTCATCGGGACTAGCGGACACAGATACGCAGTATTTT. Translated, it gives CASSSGLADTDTQYF.

The V and J genes are TRBV19 and TRBJ1-3; D perhaps matches TRBD1 (5 bases). The V end lost 6 bases, the J end lost 0 bases, and 18 bases lay between the germline ends. Germline values: CDR1 LNHDA, CDR2 SQIVND (reference sequence). The CDR3 loop spans 17 amino acids. The DNA for the CDR3 is TGTGCCAGTAGGGGAGCGACAGACCCGAGCTCTGGAAACACCATATATTTT. Its translation: CASRGATDPSSGNTIYF.

The chain carries TRBV5-1 and TRBJ1-1; D uncertain. The length of the CDR3 is 13 residues. CDR1 is SGHRS, CDR2 YFSETQ, per germline. With 3 bases removed from V and 4 bases from J, the gap between germline ends came to 10 bases. CDR3 sequence: CASSSDKGTEAFF. CDR3 sequence (DNA): TGCGCCAGCAGCTCTGACAAGGGCACTGAAGCTTTCTTT. Supplemented by reference TRBV5-1 and TRBJ1-1, the full variable domain reads KAGVTQTPRYLIKTRGQQVTLSCSPISGHRSVSWYQQTPGQGLQFLFEYFSETQRNKGNFPGRFSGRQFSNSRSEMNVSTLELGDSALYLCASSSDKGTEAFFGQGTRLTVV.

The chain has TRBV7-3 and TRBJ1-1; D might be TRBD1 (6 bases). Trimming stripped 8 bases from V and 3 bases from J, with 16 bases between. This CDR3 is 14 amino acids long. CDR1 and CDR2 from the germline V gene are SGHTA and FQGTGA. CDR3 in amino acids: CASRRGALDTEAFF. The DNA of the CDR3 is TGTGCCAGCCGGAGGGGGGCCCTAGACACTGAAGCTTTCTTT.

The rearrangement uses TRBV6-5 and TRBJ2-7; TRBD1 aligns across 10 bases. Germline CDR1 and CDR2: MNHEY and SVGAGI. The CDR3 spans 15 residues. V shed 9 bases and J 5 bases; nucleotides not matched to a gene: 13. The CDR3 sequence is CARQSLGQGRNEQYF. In DNA form, the CDR3 reads TGTGCCAGACAGAGCCTGGGACAGGGGAGGAACGAGCAGTACTTC.

The gene calls are TRBV6-1 and TRBJ1-2; D is unclear. CDR3 length equals 16 residues. Trimming shortened V by 4 bases and J by 2 bases, and 17 bases separated the two germline ends. Germline CDR1 and CDR2: MNHNS and SASEGT. CDR3 protein: CASSVLGSRSNYGYTF. DNA of the CDR3: TGTGCCAGCAGTGTGCTGGGTTCAAGGTCAAACTATGGCTACACCTTC.

This sequence joins TRBV30 and TRBJ1-1, with TRBD1 matching over 10 bases. This CDR3 has 13 amino acids. The germline gives CDR1 GTSNPN, CDR2 SVGIG (reference sequence). The J segment lost 5 bases and the V segment lost 5 bases, leaving 5 bases of the junction unmatched. CDR3 sequence (DNA): TGTGCCTGGGACAGGGGGCCGGGAACTGAAGCTTTCTTT. Protein: CAWDRGPGTEAFF.

This chain connects TRBV7-9 to TRBJ2-7; 12 nucleotides line up with TRBD1. Germline trimming cut 5 bases from V and 5 bases from J; bases unmatched to any gene: 10. CDR3 length: 16 residues. Germline assignment: CDR1 SEHNR and CDR2 FQNEAQ (reference sequence). For the CDR3, the DNA is TGTGCCAGCAGCCCAACGCCAGGGACAGGGGGCAACGAGCAGTACTTC. This translates into CASSPTPGTGGNEQYF. The variable domain in full, with the rest retrieved from reference TRBV7-9 and TRBJ2-7, is DTGVSQNPRHKITKRGQNVTFRCDPISEHNRLYWYRQTLGQGPEFLTYFQNEAQLEKSRLLSDRFSAERPKGSFSTLEIQRTEQGDSAMYLCASSPTPGTGGNEQYFGPGTRLTVT.

This chain links TRBV7-5 with TRBJ2-1; no check of the table's D call, TRBD2, against the DNA was made. TRBV7-5 is a pseudogene. This CDR3 has 16 residues. As DNA, the CDR3 is TGTGTCAGAAGCGTAGGTCTCCCTAGCGGGAGCAATGAGCAGTTCTTC. This sequence encodes CVRSVGLPSGSNEQFF.

The chain recombines TRBV5-1 with TRBJ1-6; 7 bases agree with TRBD1. V lost 0 bases to trimming and J lost 7 bases; unmatched junction nucleotides: 7. From germline, CDR1 is SGHRS and CDR2 YFSETQ. The CDR3 length is 16 residues. DNA of the CDR3: TGCGCCAGCAGCTTGGGGAGGGGGCAAGGGAATTCACCCCTCCACTTT. As protein: CASSLGRGQGNSPLHF.

The V and J genes are TRBV7-9 and TRBJ1-1, with 11 bases matching TRBD1. The ends lost 8 bases at V and 0 bases at J; junction bases unmatched: 8. The CDR3 loop spans 16 amino acids. CDR1 is SEHNR and CDR2 is FQNEAQ in the germline V gene (reference sequence). CDR3 protein: CASRLGQGVMNTEAFF. In nucleotides, the CDR3 is TGTGCCAGCCGATTGGGACAGGGGGTAATGAACACTGAAGCTTTCTTT.

The chain is built from TRBV6-4 and TRBJ2-2, with TRBD1 matching 9 bases. There are 14 residues in the CDR3. Germline assignment: CDR1 MRHNA and CDR2 SNTAGT. V lost 3 bases and J lost 6; bases outside the gene matches: 2. CDR3 region: CASSEWTGAGELFF. The CDR3 coding sequence is TGTGCCAGCAGTGAGTGGACAGGGGCCGGGGAGCTGTTTTTT.

This chain links TRBV10-1 with TRBJ2-1, with D perhaps TRBD2 (6 bases). The ends were cut back, 6 bases at V and 0 bases at J, with 15 bases in the middle. Per the germline V gene, CDR1 is WNHNN and CDR2 is SYGVQD (reference sequence). This CDR3 comprises 16 residues. CDR3 nucleotide sequence: TGCGCCAGCAGCATCTTAGCGGAGAGCTCCTACAATGAGCAGTTCTTC. Amino acid sequence: CASSILAESSYNEQFF.

The gene calls are TRBV18 and TRBJ1-2, with TRBD1 matching 7 bases. With V trimmed by 3 bases and J by 2 bases, 3 bases remained unmatched. The germline V gene encodes CDR1 KGHSH and CDR2 LQKENI. The CDR3 sequence is 14 residues long. As DNA, the CDR3 is TGTGCCAGCTCACCCCAGACAGGGAACTATGGCTACACCTTC. Its translation: CASSPQTGNYGYTF.

This clone showed up just a few times. The genes are TRBV10-1 and TRBJ2-2; unclear D gene. The CDR3 has 12 amino acids. Trimming removed 5 bases at V and 6 bases at J, with 7 bases between. Per germline, CDR1 WNHNN and CDR2 SYGVQD (reference sequence). CDR3 nucleotide sequence: TGCGCCAGCAGTTACCGATCCGGGGAGCTGTTTTTT. Its translation: CASSYRSGELFF.

V gene TRBV27 combines with J gene TRBJ2-7, with 9 bases identical to TRBD2. Germline assignment: CDR1 MNHEY and CDR2 SMNVEV (reference sequence). The CDR3 length is 15 residues. J gave up 2 bases and V 6 bases, and 8 bases lay outside the gene matches. CDR3: CASSQGAGGPYEQYF. CDR3 in DNA: TGTGCCAGCAGCCAAGGCGCGGGAGGGCCCTACGAGCAGTACTTC.